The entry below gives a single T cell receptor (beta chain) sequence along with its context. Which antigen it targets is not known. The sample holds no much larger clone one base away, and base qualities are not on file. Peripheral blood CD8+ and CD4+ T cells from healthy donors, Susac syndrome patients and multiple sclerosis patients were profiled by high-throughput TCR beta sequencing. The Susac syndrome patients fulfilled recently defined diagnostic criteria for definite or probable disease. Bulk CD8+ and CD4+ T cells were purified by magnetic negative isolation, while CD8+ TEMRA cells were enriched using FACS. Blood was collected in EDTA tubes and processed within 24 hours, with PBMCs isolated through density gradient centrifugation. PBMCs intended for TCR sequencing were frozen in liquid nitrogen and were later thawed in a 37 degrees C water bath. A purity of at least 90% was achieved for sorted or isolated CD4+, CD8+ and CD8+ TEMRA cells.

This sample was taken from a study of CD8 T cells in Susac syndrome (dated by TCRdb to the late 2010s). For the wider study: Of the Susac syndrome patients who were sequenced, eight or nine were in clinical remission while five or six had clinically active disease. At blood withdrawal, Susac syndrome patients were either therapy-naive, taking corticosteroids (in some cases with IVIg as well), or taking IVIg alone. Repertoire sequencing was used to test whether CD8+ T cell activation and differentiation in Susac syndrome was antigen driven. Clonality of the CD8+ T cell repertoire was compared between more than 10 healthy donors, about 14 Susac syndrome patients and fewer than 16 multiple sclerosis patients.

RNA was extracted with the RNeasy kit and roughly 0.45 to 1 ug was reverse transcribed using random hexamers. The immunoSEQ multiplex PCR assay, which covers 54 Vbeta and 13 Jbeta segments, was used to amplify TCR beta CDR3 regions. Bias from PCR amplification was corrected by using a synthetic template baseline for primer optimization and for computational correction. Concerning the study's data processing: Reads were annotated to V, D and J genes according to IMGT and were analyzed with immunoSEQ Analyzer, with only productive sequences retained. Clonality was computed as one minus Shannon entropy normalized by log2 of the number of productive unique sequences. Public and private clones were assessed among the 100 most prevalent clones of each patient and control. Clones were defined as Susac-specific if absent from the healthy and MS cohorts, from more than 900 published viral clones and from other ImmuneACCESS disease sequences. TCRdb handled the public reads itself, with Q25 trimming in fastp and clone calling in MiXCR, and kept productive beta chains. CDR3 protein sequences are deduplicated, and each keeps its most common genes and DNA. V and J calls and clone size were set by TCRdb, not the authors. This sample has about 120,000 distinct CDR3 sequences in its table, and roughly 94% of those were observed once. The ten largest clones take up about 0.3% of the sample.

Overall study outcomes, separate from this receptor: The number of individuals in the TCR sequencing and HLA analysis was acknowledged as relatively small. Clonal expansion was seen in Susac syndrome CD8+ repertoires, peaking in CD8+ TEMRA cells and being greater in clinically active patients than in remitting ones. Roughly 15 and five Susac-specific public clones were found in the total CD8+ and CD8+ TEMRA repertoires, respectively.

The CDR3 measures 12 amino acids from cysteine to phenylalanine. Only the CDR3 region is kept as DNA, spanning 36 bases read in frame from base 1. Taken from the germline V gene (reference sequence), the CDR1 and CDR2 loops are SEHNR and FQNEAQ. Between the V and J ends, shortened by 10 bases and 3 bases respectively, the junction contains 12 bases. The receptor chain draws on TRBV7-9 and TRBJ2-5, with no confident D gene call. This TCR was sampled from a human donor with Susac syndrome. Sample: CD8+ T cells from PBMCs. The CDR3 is CATPVREETQYF. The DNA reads TGTGCCACCCCGGTGCGCGAAGAGACCCAGTACTTC. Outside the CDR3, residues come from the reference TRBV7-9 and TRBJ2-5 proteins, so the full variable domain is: DTGVSQNPRHKITKRGQNVTFRCDPISEHNRLYWYRQTLGQGPEFLTYFQNEAQLEKSRLLSDRFSAERPKGSFSTLEIQRTEQGDSAMYLCATPVREETQYFGPGTRLLVL.